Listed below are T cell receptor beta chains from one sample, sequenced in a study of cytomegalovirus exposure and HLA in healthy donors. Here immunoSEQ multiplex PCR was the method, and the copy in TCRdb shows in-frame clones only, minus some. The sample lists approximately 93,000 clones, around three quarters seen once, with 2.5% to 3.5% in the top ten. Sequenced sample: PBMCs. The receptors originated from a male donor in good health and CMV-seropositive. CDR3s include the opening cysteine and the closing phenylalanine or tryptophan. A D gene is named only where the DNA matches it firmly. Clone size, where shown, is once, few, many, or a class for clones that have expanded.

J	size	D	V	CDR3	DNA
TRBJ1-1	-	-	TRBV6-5	CASSYPMTEAFF	TGTGCCAGCAGTTATCCCATGACTGAAGCTTTCTTT
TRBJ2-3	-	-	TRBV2	CASSEVGVGTDTQYF	TGTGCCAGCAGTGAGGTGGGAGTGGGCACAGATACGCAGTATTTT
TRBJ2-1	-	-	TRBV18	CASSSETGNEQFF	TGTGCCAGCTCATCGGAGACTGGCAATGAGCAGTTCTTC
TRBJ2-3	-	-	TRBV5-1	CASSLGAGRRTDTQYF	TGCGCCAGCAGCTTGGGGGCAGGCCGGCGCACAGATACGCAGTATTTT
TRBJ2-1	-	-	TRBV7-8	CASSFGLLSSYNEQFF	TGTGCCAGCAGCTTCGGACTCCTGAGCTCCTACAATGAGCAGTTCTTC
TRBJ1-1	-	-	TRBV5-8	CASSLVGGTTEAFF	TGTGCCAGCAGCTTGGTCGGAGGAACCACTGAAGCTTTCTTT
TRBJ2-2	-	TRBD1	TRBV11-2	CASGDRASNTGELFF	TGTGCCAGCGGAGACAGGGCCTCGAACACCGGGGAGCTGTTTTTT
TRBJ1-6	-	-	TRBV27	CASSHGGKSYNSPLHF	TGTGCCAGCAGTCACGGAGGCAAATCTTATAATTCACCCCTCCACTTT
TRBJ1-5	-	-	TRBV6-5	CASSREPRNQPQHF	TGTGCCAGCAGTCGGGAGCCACGCAATCAGCCCCAGCATTTT
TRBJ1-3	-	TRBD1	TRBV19	CASSNDREQGNTIYF	TGTGCCAGTAGTAACGACAGGGAGCAAGGAAACACCATATATTTT
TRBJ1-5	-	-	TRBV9	CASSVVHNQPQHF	TGTGCCAGCAGCGTAGTCCATAATCAGCCCCAGCATTTT
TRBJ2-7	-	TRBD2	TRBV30	CAWRTSGRYEQYF	TGTGCCTGGAGGACTAGCGGGAGATACGAGCAGTACTTC
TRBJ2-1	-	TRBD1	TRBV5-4	CASSLLMGRGQYNEQFF	TGTGCCAGCAGCTTGTTGATGGGCAGGGGGCAATACAATGAGCAGTTCTTC
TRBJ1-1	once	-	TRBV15	CATSRDRGSEAFF	TGTGCCACCAGCAGAGATAGGGGATCTGAAGCTTTCTTT
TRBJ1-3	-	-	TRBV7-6	CASSSARGDENTIYF	TGTGCCAGCAGCTCCGCTCGGGGGGACGAAAACACCATATATTTT
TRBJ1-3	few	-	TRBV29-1	CSVEIVGGNTIYF	TGCAGCGTTGAGATTGTAGGGGGTAACACCATATATTTT
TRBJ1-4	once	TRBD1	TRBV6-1	CASRRPEGAGEKLFF	TGTGCCAGCAGGAGACCAGAGGGGGCTGGTGAAAAACTGTTTTTT
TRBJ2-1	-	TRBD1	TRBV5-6	CASSSGTGGSYNEQFF	TGTGCCAGCAGCTCGGGGACAGGGGGCTCCTACAATGAGCAGTTCTTC
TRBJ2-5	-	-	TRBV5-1	CASSLVGGVGEETQYF	TGCGCCAGCAGCTTGGTTGGCGGGGTGGGCGAAGAGACCCAGTACTTC
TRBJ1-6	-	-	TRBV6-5	CASSYSSGVYSPLHF	TGTGCCAGCAGTTACTCGTCCGGGGTTTACTCACCCCTCCACTTT
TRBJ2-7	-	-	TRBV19	CASSIGQGRYEQYF	TGTGCCAGTAGTATTGGGCAGGGGCGCTACGAGCAGTACTTC
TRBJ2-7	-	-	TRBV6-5	CASSYSRIGGVYEQYF	TGTGCCAGCAGTTACTCGAGGATTGGTGGTGTCTACGAGCAGTACTTC
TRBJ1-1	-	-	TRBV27	CASSFRGIDTEAFF	TGTGCCAGCAGTTTTAGGGGCATTGACACTGAAGCTTTCTTT
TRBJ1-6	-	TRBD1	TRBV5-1	CASSSGTGGALRNSPLHF	TGCGCCAGCAGCTCCGGGACAGGGGGCGCTTTGAGGAATTCACCCCTCCACTTT
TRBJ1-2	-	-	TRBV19	CASTGRGLLRRGYTF	TGTGCCAGTACGGGCAGGGGTCTCCTTCGGCGGGGCTACACCTTC
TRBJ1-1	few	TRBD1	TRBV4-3	CASSQPLAGGGRAFF	TGCGCCAGCAGCCAACCGTTGGCAGGGGGCGGGAGAGCTTTCTTT
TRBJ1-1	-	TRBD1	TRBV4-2	CASSRRQGSGTEAFF	TGTGCCAGCAGCCGCCGACAGGGATCGGGCACTGAAGCTTTCTTT
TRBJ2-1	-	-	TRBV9	CASSFGLEHNEQFF	TGTGCCAGCAGCTTCGGACTGGAGCACAATGAGCAGTTCTTC
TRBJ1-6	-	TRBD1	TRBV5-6	CASSLWTGSPSYNSPLHF	TGTGCCAGCAGCTTGTGGACAGGCTCCCCCTCCTATAATTCACCCCTCCACTTT
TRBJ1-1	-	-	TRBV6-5	CASSLGGRNTEAFF	TGTGCCAGCAGTTTAGGGGGTCGAAACACTGAAGCTTTCTTT
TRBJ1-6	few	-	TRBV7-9	CASSLDEYSPLHF	TGTGCCAGCAGCTTAGATGAGTATTCACCCCTCCACTTT
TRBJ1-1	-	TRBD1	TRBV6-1	CASSARTGLTEAFF	TGTGCCAGCAGTGCACGGACAGGGTTGACTGAAGCTTTCTTT
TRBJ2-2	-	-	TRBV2	CASSDNLRNTGELFF	TGTGCCAGCAGTGATAACCTCAGAAACACCGGGGAGCTGTTTTTT
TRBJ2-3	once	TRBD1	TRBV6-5	CASSLTGTGLTDTQYF	TGTGCCAGCAGTTTAACCGGGACAGGCCTCACAGATACGCAGTATTTT
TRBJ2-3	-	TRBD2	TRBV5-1	CASSGTSGGLADTQYF	TGCGCCAGCAGCGGGACTAGCGGGGGTCTGGCAGATACGCAGTATTTT
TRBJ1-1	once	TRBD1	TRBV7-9	CSSSDRGNTEAFF	TGTTCCAGCAGCGACAGGGGGAACACTGAAGCTTTCTTT
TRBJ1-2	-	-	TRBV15	CATSRAGNYGYTF	TGTGCCACCAGCAGAGCAGGGAACTATGGCTACACCTTC
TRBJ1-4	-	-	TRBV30	CAWSGGRAGSEKLFF	TGTGCCTGGAGTGGGGGGAGGGCAGGGAGTGAAAAACTGTTTTTT
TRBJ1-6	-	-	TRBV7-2	CASSLPGGHSPLHF	TGTGCCAGCAGCTTACCAGGAGGCCATTCACCCCTCCACTTT
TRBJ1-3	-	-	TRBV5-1	CASSLQQVISGNTIYF	TGCGCCAGCAGCCTACAACAGGTCATCTCTGGAAACACCATATATTTT
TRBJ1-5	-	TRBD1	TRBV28	CASSSGTGTQPQHF	TGTGCCAGCAGTTCCGGGACAGGGACTCAGCCCCAGCATTTT
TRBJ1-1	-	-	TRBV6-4	CASSDSGGNTEAFF	TGTGCCAGCAGTGACTCAGGGGGGAACACTGAAGCTTTCTTT
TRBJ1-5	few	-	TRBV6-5	CASSLLRNQPQHF	TGTGCCAGCAGTTTGCTACGCAATCAGCCCCAGCATTTT
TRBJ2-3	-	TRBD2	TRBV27	CASTSLAQEDTQYF	TGTGCCAGCACCTCACTAGCGCAAGAGGATACGCAGTATTTT
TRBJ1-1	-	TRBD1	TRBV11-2	CASSSDRGITMNTEAFF	TGTGCCAGCAGCTCAGACAGGGGAATAACGATGAACACTGAAGCTTTCTTT
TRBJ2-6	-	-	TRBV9	CASSVGQGPSSGANVLTF	TGTGCCAGCAGCGTAGGCCAGGGTCCCTCCTCTGGGGCCAACGTCCTGACTTTC
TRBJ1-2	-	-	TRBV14	CASSPLVAANYGYTF	TGTGCCAGCAGCCCCCTCGTCGCAGCTAACTATGGCTACACCTTC
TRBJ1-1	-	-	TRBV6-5	CASNLGGANTEAFF	TGTGCCAGCAACCTAGGGGGGGCGAACACTGAAGCTTTCTTT
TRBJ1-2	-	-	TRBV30	CAWSQGILDYGYTF	TGTGCCTGGTCACAGGGTATACTTGACTATGGCTACACCTTC
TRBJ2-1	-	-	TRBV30	CAWSGSLGQYNEQFF	TGTGCCTGGAGTGGATCCCTCGGACAGTACAATGAGCAGTTCTTC
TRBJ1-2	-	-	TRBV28	CASRPGGAPGYTF	TGTGCCAGCAGACCGGGGGGGGCTCCTGGCTACACCTTC
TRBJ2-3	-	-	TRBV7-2	CASSLGADTQYF	TGTGCCAGCAGCTTAGGCGCAGATACGCAGTATTTT
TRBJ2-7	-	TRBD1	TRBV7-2	CASSLYRGPYEQYF	TGTGCCAGCAGCTTATACAGGGGCCCCTACGAGCAGTACTTC
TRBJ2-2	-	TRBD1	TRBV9	CASSVLGQVNTGELFF	TGTGCCAGCAGCGTACTGGGACAGGTGAACACCGGGGAGCTGTTTTTT